This T cell receptor (beta chain) was profiled in a study of OX40 agonist ivuxolimab in advanced cancers. On the study more broadly: At approximately 80% male, the cohort had a mean age of approximately 60 years, ranging from about 20 to 79. Partial responses were achieved by three patients, one with hepatocellular carcinoma and two with cutaneous melanoma.

The CDR3 totals 13 residues. Per germline, CDR1 SGHTA and CDR2 FQGNSA. The V and J ends lost 5 bases and 2 bases respectively, with 9 bases between them. For this clone: Its specificity is unknown.

The protocol was immunoSEQ multiplex PCR, while the TCRdb copy is restricted to in-frame clones and leaves out a portion. The sample lists around 26,000 clones, around three quarters seen once, with over 11% in the top ten. Study observations and caveats: Low normalized T-cell clonal expansion was additionally recorded for some nonresponders.

The receptor comes from an adult with an advanced solid tumor such as melanoma, head and neck, liver or kidney cancer. This chain connects TRBV7-2 to TRBJ1-1; no reliable D call. Here the sequenced sample was CD4+ or CD8+ T cells sorted from blood, taken in a trial of the OX40 agonist ivuxolimab. CDR3 sequence reads: CASSTSTNTEAFF. CDR3 sequence (DNA): TGTGCCAGCAGCACGAGTACAAACACTGAAGCTTTCTTT.